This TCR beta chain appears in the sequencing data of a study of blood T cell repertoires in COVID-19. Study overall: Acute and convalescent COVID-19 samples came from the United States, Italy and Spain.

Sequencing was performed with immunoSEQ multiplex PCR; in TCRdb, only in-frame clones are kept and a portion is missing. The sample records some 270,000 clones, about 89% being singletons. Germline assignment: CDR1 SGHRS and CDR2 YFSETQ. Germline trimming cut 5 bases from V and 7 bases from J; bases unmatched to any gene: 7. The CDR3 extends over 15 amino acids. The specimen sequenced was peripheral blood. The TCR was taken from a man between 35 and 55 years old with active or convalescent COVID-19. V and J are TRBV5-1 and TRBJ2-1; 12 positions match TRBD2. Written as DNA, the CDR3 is TGCGCCAGCAGTCAAACTAGCGGGAGGACTAATGAGCAGTTCTTC. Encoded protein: CASSQTSGRTNEQFF.